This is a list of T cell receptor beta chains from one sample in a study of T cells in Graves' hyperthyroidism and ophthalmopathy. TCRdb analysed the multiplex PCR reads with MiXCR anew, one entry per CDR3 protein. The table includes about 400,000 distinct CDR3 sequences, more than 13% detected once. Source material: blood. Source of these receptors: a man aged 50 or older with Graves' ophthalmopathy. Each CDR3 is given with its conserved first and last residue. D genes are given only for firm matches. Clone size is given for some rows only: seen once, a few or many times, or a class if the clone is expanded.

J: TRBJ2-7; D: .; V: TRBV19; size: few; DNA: TGTGCCAGTAGTATCCGAGGGTACGAGCAGTACTTC; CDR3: CASSIRGYEQYF
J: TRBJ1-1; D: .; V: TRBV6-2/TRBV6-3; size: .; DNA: TGTGCCAGCCTCTCGCGGGTCCGTGACACTGAAGCTTTCTTT; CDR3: CASLSRVRDTEAFF
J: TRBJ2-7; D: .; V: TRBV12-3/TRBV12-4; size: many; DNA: TGTGCCAGCAGTCCCTCGGGACAAGACCCATGGGAGCAGTACTTC; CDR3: CASSPSGQDPWEQYF
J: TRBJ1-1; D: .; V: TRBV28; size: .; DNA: TGTGCCAGCATCTGGGGAGGATCCATGAACACTGAAGCTTTCTTT; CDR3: CASIWGGSMNTEAFF
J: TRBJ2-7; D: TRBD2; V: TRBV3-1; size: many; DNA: TGTGCCAGCAGCCCATCGGGACTAGCGGGGTACGAGCAGTACTTC; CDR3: CASSPSGLAGYEQYF
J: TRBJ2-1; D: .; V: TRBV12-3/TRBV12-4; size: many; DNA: TGTGCCAGCAGTATTAGCGGAGCCTACAATGAGCAGTTCTTC; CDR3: CASSISGAYNEQFF
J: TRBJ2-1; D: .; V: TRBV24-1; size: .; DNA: TGTGCCACCAGTGACTCCGGGACGGGGTTATACAATGAGCAGTTCTTC; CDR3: CATSDSGTGLYNEQFF
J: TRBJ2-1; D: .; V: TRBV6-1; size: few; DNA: TGTGCCAGCAGTTCCAGGGTACCGGAGCAGTTCTTC; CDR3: CASSSRVPEQFF
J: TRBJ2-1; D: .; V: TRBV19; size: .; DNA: TGTGCCAGTAGTAACGCTCAGAGCAATGAGCAGTTCTTC; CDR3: CASSNAQSNEQFF
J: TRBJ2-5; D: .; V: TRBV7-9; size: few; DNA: TGTGCCAGCAGCTTCAGCCAGGGAATGGGGGAGACCCAGTACTTC; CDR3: CASSFSQGMGETQYF
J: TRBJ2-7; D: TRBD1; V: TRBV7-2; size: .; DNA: TGTGCCAGCAGCCCCGAAGGAACTACGACAGGGGGGTTTTTCGAGCAGTACTTC; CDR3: CASSPEGTTTGGFFEQYF
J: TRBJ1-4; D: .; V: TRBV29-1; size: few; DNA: TGCAGCATCCGGGTGCGGGGAGGGGAAAAACTGTTTTTT; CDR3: CSIRVRGGEKLFF
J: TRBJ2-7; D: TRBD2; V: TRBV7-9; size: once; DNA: TGTGCCAGCAGCTTAGCGAGAGGTCTAGCGGGAAGTTATGAGCAGTACTTC; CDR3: CASSLARGLAGSYEQYF
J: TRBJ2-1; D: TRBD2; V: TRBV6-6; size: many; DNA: TGTGCCAGCAGTTACTCGGCTAGCGGGAGGGCCTCGGCTGAGCAGTTCTTC; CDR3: CASSYSASGRASAEQFF
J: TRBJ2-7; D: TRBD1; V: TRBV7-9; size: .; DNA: TGTGCCAGCAGCCGCTTGGGACAGGGTTTGCAGTACGAGCAGTACTTC; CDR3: CASSRLGQGLQYEQYF
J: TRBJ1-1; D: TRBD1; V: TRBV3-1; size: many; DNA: TGTGCCAGCAGCCAAGGACGCGGACAGGGGGCGCTTCTGATTGGGGCTTTCTTT; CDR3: CASSQGRGQGALLIGAFF
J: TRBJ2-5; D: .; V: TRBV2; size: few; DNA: TGTGCCGGCGACAGGAGCCAAGAGACCCAGTACTTC; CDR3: CAGDRSQETQYF
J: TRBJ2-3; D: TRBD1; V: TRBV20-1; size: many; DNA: TGCAGTGCCCCCGGAGAGGGGGCGGTAGATACGCAGTATTTT; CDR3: CSAPGEGAVDTQYF
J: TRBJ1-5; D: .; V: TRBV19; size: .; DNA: TGTGCCAGTACCCCTTTACAGGGTCTATATCAGCCCCAGCATTTT; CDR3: CASTPLQGLYQPQHF
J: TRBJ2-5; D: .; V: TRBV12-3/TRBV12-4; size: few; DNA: TGTGCCAGCAGTTCTCAGGACAGTGCCCTCTTAGAGACCCAGTACTTC; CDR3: CASSSQDSALLETQYF
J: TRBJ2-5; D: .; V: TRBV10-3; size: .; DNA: TGTGCCATCAGTGAGTCGATAGCTCAAGAGACCCAGTACTTC; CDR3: CAISESIAQETQYF
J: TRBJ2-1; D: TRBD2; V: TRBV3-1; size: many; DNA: TGTGCCAGCAGCCCTCAAGGTCTAGCGGGAGCTGAGCAGTTCTTC; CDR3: CASSPQGLAGAEQFF
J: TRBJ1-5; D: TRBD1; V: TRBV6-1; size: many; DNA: TGTGCCAGCAGTCGACAGGGAGAGGGCAATCAGCCCCAGCATTTT; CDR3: CASSRQGEGNQPQHF
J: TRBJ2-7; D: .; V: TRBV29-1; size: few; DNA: TGCAGCGTTGATTGGCATAATTACACACCCTACGAGCAGTACTTC; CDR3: CSVDWHNYTPYEQYF
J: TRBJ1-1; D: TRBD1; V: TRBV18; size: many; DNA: TGTGCCAGCTCACCAGACAGGGGAGTCCCTGAAGCTTTCTTT; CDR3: CASSPDRGVPEAFF
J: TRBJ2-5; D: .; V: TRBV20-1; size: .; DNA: TGCAGTGCTTTCCGGCAGGGTGTGGAGACCCAGTACTTC; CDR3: CSAFRQGVETQYF
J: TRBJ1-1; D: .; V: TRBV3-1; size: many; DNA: TGTGCCAGCAGCCAAGTTGATATGAACACTGAAGCTTTCTTT; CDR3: CASSQVDMNTEAFF
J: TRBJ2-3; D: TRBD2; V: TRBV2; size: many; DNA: TGTGCCAGCAAGACTAGCGGGGGCACAGATACGCAGTATTTT; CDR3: CASKTSGGTDTQYF
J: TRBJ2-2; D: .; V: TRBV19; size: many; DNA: TGTGCCAGTAGGACCGCCCGGGGAAGAGTCGGGGAGCTGTTTTTT; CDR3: CASRTARGRVGELFF
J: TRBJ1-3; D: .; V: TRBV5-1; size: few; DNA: TGCGCCAGCAGACCGGACAACCTCTCTGGAAACACCATATATTTT; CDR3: CASRPDNLSGNTIYF
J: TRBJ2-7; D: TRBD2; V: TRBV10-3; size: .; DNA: TGTGCCATCGCTGGTAGCGGGAGGGTCGAGGTATACGAGCAGTACTTC; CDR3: CAIAGSGRVEVYEQYF
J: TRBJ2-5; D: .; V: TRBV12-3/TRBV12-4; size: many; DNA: TGTGCCAGCAGTTTAGCACAGTTCCAAGAGACCCAGTACTTC; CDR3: CASSLAQFQETQYF
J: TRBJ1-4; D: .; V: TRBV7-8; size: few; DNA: TGTGCCAGCAGCTTAGCTCCAACTAATGAAAAACTGTTTTTT; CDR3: CASSLAPTNEKLFF
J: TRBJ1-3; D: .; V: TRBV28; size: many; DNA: TGTGCCAGCACCGCGACAGTCTCTGGAAACACCATATATTTT; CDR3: CASTATVSGNTIYF
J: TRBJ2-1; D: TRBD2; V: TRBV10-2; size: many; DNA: TGCGCCAGCAGTGAGTTGGGGACTAGCGGGAGAGGTGAGCAGTTCTTC; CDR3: CASSELGTSGRGEQFF
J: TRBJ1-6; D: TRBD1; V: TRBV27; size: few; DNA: TGTGCCAGCAGACCCGACAGGGGTAGTTCACCCCTCCACTTT; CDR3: CASRPDRGSSPLHF
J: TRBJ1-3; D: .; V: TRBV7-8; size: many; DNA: TGTGCCAGCAGTTACAGTATTCTCTCTGGAAACACCATATATTTT; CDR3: CASSYSILSGNTIYF
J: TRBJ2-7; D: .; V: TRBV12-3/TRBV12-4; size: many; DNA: TGTGCCAGCAGCCCCACAGGGTACAGCTCCTACGAGCAGTACTTC; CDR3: CASSPTGYSSYEQYF
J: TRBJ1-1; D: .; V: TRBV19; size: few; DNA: TGTGCCACAAGAACGGGACAAGTGATCTTCTTT; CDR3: CATRTGQVIFF
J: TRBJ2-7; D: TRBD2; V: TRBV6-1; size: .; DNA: TGTGCCAGCGGGACTAGCGGGAGCGTCGAGCAGTACTTC; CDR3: CASGTSGSVEQYF
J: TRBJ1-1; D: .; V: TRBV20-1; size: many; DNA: TGCAGTGCTAGAACCCCGGGGGGCGTCTTTGAAGCTTTCTTT; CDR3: CSARTPGGVFEAFF
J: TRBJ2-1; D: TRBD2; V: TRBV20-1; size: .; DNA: TGCAGTGCTAGTGTTGGACTAGCGGAGTACAATGAGCAGTTCTTC; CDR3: CSASVGLAEYNEQFF
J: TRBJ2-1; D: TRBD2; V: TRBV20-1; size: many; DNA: TGCAGTGCCAGAGGAACGGGGACTAGCGGGGCCCATTCGCAGTTCTTC; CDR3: CSARGTGTSGAHSQFF
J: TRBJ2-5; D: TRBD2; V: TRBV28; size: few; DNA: TGTGCCAGCAGCCCCGGACTAGCGGGAGCGGAGACCCAGTACTTC; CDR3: CASSPGLAGAETQYF
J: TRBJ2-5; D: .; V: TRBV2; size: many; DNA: TGTGCCAGCAGTGATAGTGCTGAGACCCAGTACTTC; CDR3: CASSDSAETQYF
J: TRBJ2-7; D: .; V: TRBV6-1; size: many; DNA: TGTGCCAGCAGTTTGACGGAATCTTCGACCTACGAGCAGTACTTC; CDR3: CASSLTESSTYEQYF
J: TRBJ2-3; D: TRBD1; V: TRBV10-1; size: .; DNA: TGCGCCAGCAGTTTTGACAGGGCAGATACGCAGTATTTT; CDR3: CASSFDRADTQYF
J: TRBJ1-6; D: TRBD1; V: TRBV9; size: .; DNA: TGTGCCAGCAGCGTAGGGGGACAGGGGCATTCACCCCTCCACTTT; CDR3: CASSVGGQGHSPLHF
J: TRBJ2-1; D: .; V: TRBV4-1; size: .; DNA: TGCGCCAGCAGCCAAGACTGGGGGAGAGGCGCTTTCTCCTACAATGAGCAGTTCTTC; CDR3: CASSQDWGRGAFSYNEQFF
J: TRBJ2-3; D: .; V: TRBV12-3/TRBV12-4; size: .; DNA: TGTGCCAGCAGCCTAATAGCGGAGGTGCAGTATTTT; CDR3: CASSLIAEVQYF
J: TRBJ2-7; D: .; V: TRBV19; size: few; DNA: TGTGCCAGTACCCCGAGCGCCGGGGTGTCCTACGAGCAGTACTTC; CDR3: CASTPSAGVSYEQYF
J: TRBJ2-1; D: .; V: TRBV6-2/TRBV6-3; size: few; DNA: TGTGCCAGCAGGGCGCCGGGGTCTGGGCCCTACAATGAGCAGTTCTTC; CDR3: CASRAPGSGPYNEQFF
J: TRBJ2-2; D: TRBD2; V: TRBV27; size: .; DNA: TGTGCCAGCAGTTCGGGACTAGCGGAATGGCGGGAGCTGTTTTTT; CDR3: CASSSGLAEWRELFF
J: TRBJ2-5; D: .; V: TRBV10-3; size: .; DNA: TGTGCCAGCCGAAAGGACAGCCAAGAGACCCAGTACTTC; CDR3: CASRKDSQETQYF
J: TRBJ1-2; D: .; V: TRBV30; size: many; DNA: TGTGCCTGGAGTGTAATGGGGATCCTCTATGGCTACACCTTC; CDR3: CAWSVMGILYGYTF
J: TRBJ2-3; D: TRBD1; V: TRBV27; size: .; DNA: TGTGCCAGCAGTTGGACAGGGGCCGGTAACACAGATACGCAGTATTTT; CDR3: CASSWTGAGNTDTQYF
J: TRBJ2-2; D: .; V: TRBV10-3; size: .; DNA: TGTGCCATCAGGGGCGGGACTCAGAACACCGGGGAGCTGTTTTTT; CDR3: CAIRGGTQNTGELFF